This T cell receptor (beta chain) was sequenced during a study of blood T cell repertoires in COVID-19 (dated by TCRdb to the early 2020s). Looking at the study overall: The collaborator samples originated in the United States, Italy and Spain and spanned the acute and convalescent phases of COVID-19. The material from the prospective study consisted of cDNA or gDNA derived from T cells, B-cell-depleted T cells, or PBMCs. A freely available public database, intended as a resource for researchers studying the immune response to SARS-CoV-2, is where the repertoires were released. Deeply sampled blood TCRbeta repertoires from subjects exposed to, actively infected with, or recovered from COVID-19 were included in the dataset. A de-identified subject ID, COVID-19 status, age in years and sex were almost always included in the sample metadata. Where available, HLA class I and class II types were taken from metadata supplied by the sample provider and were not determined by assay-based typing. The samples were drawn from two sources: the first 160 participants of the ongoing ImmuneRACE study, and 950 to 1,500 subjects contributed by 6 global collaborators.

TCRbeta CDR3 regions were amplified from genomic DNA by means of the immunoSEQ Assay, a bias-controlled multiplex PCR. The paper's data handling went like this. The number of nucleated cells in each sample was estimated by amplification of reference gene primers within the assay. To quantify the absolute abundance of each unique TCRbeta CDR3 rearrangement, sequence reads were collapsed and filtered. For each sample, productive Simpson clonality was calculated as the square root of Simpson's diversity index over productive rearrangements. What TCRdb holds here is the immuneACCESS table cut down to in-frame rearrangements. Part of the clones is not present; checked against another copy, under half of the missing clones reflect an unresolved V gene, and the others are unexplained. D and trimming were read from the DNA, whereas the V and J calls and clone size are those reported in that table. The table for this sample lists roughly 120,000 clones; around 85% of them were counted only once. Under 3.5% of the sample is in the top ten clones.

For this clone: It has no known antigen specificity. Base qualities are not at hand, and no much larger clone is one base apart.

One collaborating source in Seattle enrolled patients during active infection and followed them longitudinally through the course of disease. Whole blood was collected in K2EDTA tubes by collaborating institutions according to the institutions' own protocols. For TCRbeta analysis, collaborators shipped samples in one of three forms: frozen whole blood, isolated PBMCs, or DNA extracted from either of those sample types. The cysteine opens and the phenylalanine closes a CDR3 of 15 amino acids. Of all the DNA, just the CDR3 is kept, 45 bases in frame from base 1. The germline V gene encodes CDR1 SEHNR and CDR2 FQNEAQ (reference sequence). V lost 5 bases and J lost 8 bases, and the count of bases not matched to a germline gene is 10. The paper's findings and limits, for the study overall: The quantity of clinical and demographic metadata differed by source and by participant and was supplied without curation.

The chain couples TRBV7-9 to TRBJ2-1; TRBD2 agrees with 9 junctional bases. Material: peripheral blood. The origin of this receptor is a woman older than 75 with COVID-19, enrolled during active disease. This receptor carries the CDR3 CASSNQGTSKHEQFF. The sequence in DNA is TGTGCCAGCAGCAACCAGGGGACTAGCAAGCATGAGCAGTTCTTC.